The 25 T cell receptor beta chains reported below all come from one sample, sequenced in a study of beta chain features in type 1 diabetes. Sequencing targeted expressed TCRB transcripts, as all isolated RNA had been reverse transcribed. Assay: immunoSEQ multiplex PCR; the TCRdb copy retains only in-frame clones and omits some. The table shows almost 250,000 clones, with 14% occurring only once. What was sequenced was naive CD4+ T cells from blood. The receptors were gathered from a middle-aged woman in good health.

The V and J genes are TRBV6-6 and TRBJ2-3; TRBD2 matches at 11 bases. The germline CDR1 and CDR2 sequences are MNHNY and SVGAGI (reference sequence). The V gene end was trimmed by 10 bases and the J gene end by 6 bases; junction bases not matched to a gene: 15. The CDR3 has 16 amino acids. CDR3 in DNA: TGTGCCACACGTGGACTAGCGGGTGCAACTAGGGATACGCAGTATTTT. It encodes CATRGLAGATRDTQYF.

The chain has TRBV14 and TRBJ1-1, with a weak D call TRBD1 (6 bases). Germline values: CDR1 SGHDN, CDR2 FVKESK. This CDR3 is 14 amino acids long. The V and J ends lost 0 bases and 11 bases respectively, with 16 bases between them. CDR3 coding DNA: TGTGCCAGCAGCCAAGATGGAACGAGGGGGTGGGCTTTCTTT. This sequence encodes CASSQDGTRGWAFF.

The genes are TRBV7-9 and TRBJ2-2; no clear D. The V end was cut by 5 bases, the J end by 0 bases, with 4 bases between. CDR3 size: 13 residues. CDR1 is SEHNR, CDR2 FQNEAQ, per germline (reference sequence). The CDR3 coding sequence is TGTGCCAGCAGCGGAGCGAACACCGGGGAGCTGTTTTTT. The encoded protein is CASSGANTGELFF. The entire variable domain, with the rest obtained from reference TRBV7-9 and TRBJ2-2, is as follows: DTGVSQNPRHKITKRGQNVTFRCDPISEHNRLYWYRQTLGQGPEFLTYFQNEAQLEKSRLLSDRFSAERPKGSFSTLEIQRTEQGDSAMYLCASSGANTGELFFGEGSRLTVL.

This chain connects TRBV19 to TRBJ1-1; tentatively, D is TRBD1 (6 bases). The CDR3 extends over 16 amino acids. Germline V gene sequence: CDR1 LNHDA, CDR2 SQIVND (reference sequence). V was clipped by 6 bases and J by 2 bases, with 19 bases between them. This chain's CDR3 is CASRKGAGRGNTEAFF. As DNA, the CDR3 is TGTGCCAGTAGGAAAGGGGCGGGCAGGGGAAACACTGAAGCTTTCTTT.

This chain joins TRBV7-2 and TRBJ1-4; perhaps TRBD1 as D (6 bases). Trimming took off 3 bases at V and 8 bases at J, with 13 bases between the two ends. Germline V gives CDR1 SGHTA, CDR2 FQGNSA. The CDR3 is 14 residues long. The CDR3 DNA reads as TGTGCCAGCAGCTTGTTTCCAGGGGTAGAAAAACTGTTTTTT. This encodes CASSLFPGVEKLFF. The full variable domain, with the rest looked up from reference TRBV7-2 and TRBJ1-4, is GAGVSQSPSNKVTEKGKDVELRCDPISGHTALYWYRQSLGQGLEFLIYFQGNSAPDKSGLPSDRFSAERTGGSVSTLTIQRTQQEDSAVYLCASSLFPGVEKLFFGSGTQLSVL.

The J gene is TRBJ2-3, the V gene TRBV10-3, with TRBD2 matching 14 bases. Unmatched junction bases numbered 2, after V lost 0 bases and J lost 3 bases. The CDR3 contains 17 residues. Germline V CDR1 and CDR2: ENHRY, SYGVKD. CDR3 in amino acids: CAISESWTSGGTDTQYF. CDR3 DNA sequence: TGTGCCATCAGTGAGTCCTGGACTAGCGGGGGGACAGATACGCAGTATTTT.

The rearrangement uses TRBV7-8 and TRBJ1-2; D is uncertain. The CDR3 length is 15 residues. Germline CDR1 and CDR2: SGHVS and FQNEAQ. Trimming left V 5 bases short and J 2 bases short, with 15 bases between. CDR3 sequence: CASSPFGIGNYGYTF. In DNA form, the CDR3 reads TGTGCCAGCAGCCCCTTCGGGATCGGCAACTATGGCTACACCTTC.

This clone was observed a handful of times. J is TRBJ2-7 and V is TRBV5-1; D remains ambiguous. The CDR3 consists of 14 residues. The V and J ends lost 0 bases and 6 bases respectively, with 13 bases between them. The germline V gene encodes CDR1 SGHRS and CDR2 YFSETQ. The CDR3, as DNA: TGCGCCAGCAGCTTGGAGGCGGCCCCTGTCGAGCAGTACTTC. Protein sequence: CASSLEAAPVEQYF.

The J gene is TRBJ2-1, the V gene TRBV5-6; 7 bases match TRBD1. V lost 0 bases, J lost 16 bases, and 19 bases stayed unmatched. The CDR3 consists of 16 residues. Germline CDR1 is SGHDT and CDR2 is YYEEEE. The CDR3 region has the DNA TGTGCCAGCAGCTTGGATCCGGGACAGATAAAGTTTAAGAGCTTCTTC. Translation: CASSLDPGQIKFKSFF.

This clone was seen more than once but under ten times. V and J are TRBV7-2 and TRBJ2-5; 11 bases are shared with TRBD1. Near its end, the DNA agrees better with TRBJ2-7, so the J call may be wrong. This CDR3 region has 15 residues. CDR1 and CDR2 (germline): SGHTA, FQGNSA. The CDR3 protein is CASSPGTGGPNEQYF. CDR3 DNA sequence: TGTGCCAGCAGCCCCGGGACAGGGGGGCCGAACGAGCAGTACTTC.

This sequence joins TRBV6-5 and TRBJ1-1; D is possibly TRBD1 (6 bases). Trimming cost V 2 bases and J 9 bases, with 13 bases left between them. Looked up from germline, CDR1 is MNHEY and CDR2 is SVGAGI. The CDR3 is made up of 13 amino acids. The CDR3 DNA sequence: TGTGCCAGCAGTTACCAGGACAGCCTCCAAGCTTTCTTT. Translation: CASSYQDSLQAFF.

This clone turned up a few times. The gene calls are TRBV5-1 and TRBJ2-1; 9 bases align to TRBD2. The germline CDR1 and CDR2 sequences are SGHRS and YFSETQ. This CDR3 is built from 16 residues. The junction had 7 bases not matched to a gene; V was cut back by 3 bases and J by 3 bases. CDR3 region: CASSSVAGEYYNEQFF. The CDR3 DNA follows: TGCGCCAGCAGCTCTGTAGCGGGGGAATACTACAATGAGCAGTTCTTC.

This clone came up a few times. This sequence joins TRBV9 and TRBJ2-2; 8 bases align to TRBD2. Trimming at V came to 3 bases and at J to 4 bases, leaving 8 bases not matched to a gene. The germline V gene encodes CDR1 SGDLS and CDR2 YYNGEE. The CDR3 extends over 16 amino acids. The CDR3 region is CASSDRGGGFTGELFF. The CDR3 DNA reads as TGTGCCAGCAGCGATCGGGGGGGCGGCTTCACCGGGGAGCTGTTTTTT.

V gene TRBV10-3 combines with J gene TRBJ2-1; the match to TRBD2 covers 7 bases. The CDR3 loop spans 13 amino acids. Germline V gene sequence: CDR1 ENHRY, CDR2 SYGVKD. J gave up 7 bases and V 4 bases, and 4 bases lay outside the gene matches. The CDR3, as DNA: TGTGCCATCAGTGGCGGGGGTCTAAATGAGCAGTTCTTC. Amino acids: CAISGGGLNEQFF.

The chain combines TRBV6-5 with TRBJ1-1; maybe TRBD1 (5 bases). Germline values: CDR1 MNHEY, CDR2 SVGAGI. The ends were cut back, 6 bases at V and 4 bases at J, with 15 bases in the middle. This CDR3 comprises 14 residues. Here the CDR3 reads CASRPGGALTEAFF. As DNA, the CDR3 is TGTGCCAGCAGGCCCGGCGGGGCCCTCACTGAAGCTTTCTTT.

The chain couples TRBV6-5 to TRBJ1-2, with TRBD1 identical over 7 bases. The CDR3 extends over 13 amino acids. CDR1 is MNHEY and CDR2 is SVGAGI in the germline V gene. J gave up 7 bases and V 4 bases, and 6 bases lay outside the gene matches. The CDR3 DNA sequence: TGTGCCAGCAGTTCGCTGCAGGGGGGTGGCTACACCTTC. Its translation: CASSSLQGGGYTF.

Only a few counts were recorded for this clone. The V and J genes are TRBV18 and TRBJ2-7; 9 positions agree with TRBD1. V was pared by 0 bases and J by 5 bases, with 8 bases of the junction left unmatched. CDR3 length: 16 amino acids. CDR1 KGHSH and CDR2 LQKENI come from the germline V gene. CDR3 in amino acids: CASSPPTPGQGHEQYF. For the CDR3, the DNA is TGTGCCAGCTCACCACCTACACCGGGACAGGGCCACGAGCAGTACTTC. Complete variable domain (other parts from reference TRBV18 and TRBJ2-7): NAGVMQNPRHLVRRRGQEARLRCSPMKGHSHVYWYRQLPEEGLKFMVYLQKENIIDESGMPKERFSAEFPKEGPSILRIQQVVRGDSAAYFCASSPPTPGQGHEQYFGPGTRLTVT.

This clone occurred a few times. The chain combines TRBV6-1 with TRBJ1-1; D call uncertain. This CDR3 is 14 amino acids long. V lost 6 bases and J 0 bases, leaving 11 bases between the germline ends. Germline CDR1 reads MNHNS; CDR2 reads SASEGT. The CDR3 DNA reads as TGTGCCAGCAGGGGAGCGGGGATGAACACTGAAGCTTTCTTT. It encodes CASRGAGMNTEAFF.

In its sample, this clone was seen a few times. The chain combines TRBV2 with TRBJ1-5; TRBD1 aligns across 7 bases. CDR1 and CDR2 (germline): SNHLY, FYNNEI. This CDR3 spans 14 amino acids. With V trimmed by 7 bases and J by 2 bases, 5 bases remained unmatched. The CDR3 is CASNGQVGNQPQHF. The CDR3, as DNA: TGTGCCAGCAACGGACAGGTTGGCAATCAGCCCCAGCATTTT.

The chain links TRBV9 to TRBJ1-1; TRBD1 is a possible D gene (6 bases). Trimming left V 2 bases short and J 0 bases short, with 11 bases between. This CDR3 has 15 residues. The germline V gene has CDR1 SGDLS and CDR2 YYNGEE. The CDR3, as DNA: TGTGCCAGCAGCGTGACAGGCGGTTTGAACACTGAAGCTTTCTTT. Protein sequence: CASSVTGGLNTEAFF. Looking up the rest from reference TRBV9 and TRBJ1-1 gives the full variable domain: DSGVTQTPKHLITATGQRVTLRCSPRSGDLSVYWYQQSLDQGLQFLIQYYNGEERAKGNILERFSAQQFPDLHSELNLSSLELGDSALYFCASSVTGGLNTEAFFGQGTRLTVV.

The chain's CDR3 is CASSLALQSNTEAFF. The CDR3 bases are TGTGCCAGCAGCTTGGCCTTACAGTCAAACACTGAAGCTTTCTTT. The chain uses TRBV5-4 and TRBJ1-1; no clear D gene. The ends were cut back, 0 bases at V and 2 bases at J, with 11 bases in the middle. The CDR3 totals 15 residues. CDR1 SGHNT and CDR2 YYREEE come from the germline V gene (reference sequence).

In this sample, this clone turned up a few times. V usage is TRBV5-1 and J usage is TRBJ2-1; weak D call: TRBD2 (6 bases). This CDR3 spans 17 amino acids. Per the germline V gene, CDR1 is SGHRS and CDR2 is YFSETQ. Trimming removed 4 bases from V and 0 bases from J, with 17 bases in between. This CDR3 reads CASSPISGPSSYNEQFF. For the CDR3, the DNA is TGCGCCAGCAGCCCAATTAGCGGACCAAGCTCCTACAATGAGCAGTTCTTC.

The chain employs TRBV7-2 and TRBJ1-2; 12 bases fit TRBD1. The CDR3 loop spans 18 amino acids. After removal of 1 base from V and 7 bases from J, the junction contained 13 bases not matched to a gene. Germline loops: CDR1 SGHTA, CDR2 FQGNSA. CDR3 sequence reads: CASSLGGPPGQGAGGYTF. The CDR3 DNA follows: TGTGCCAGCAGCTTAGGGGGTCCTCCGGGACAGGGGGCGGGTGGCTACACCTTC. Full variable domain (missing parts from reference TRBV7-2 and TRBJ1-2): GAGVSQSPSNKVTEKGKDVELRCDPISGHTALYWYRQSLGQGLEFLIYFQGNSAPDKSGLPSDRFSAERTGGSVSTLTIQRTQQEDSAVYLCASSLGGPPGQGAGGYTFGSGTRLTVV.

The DNA of the CDR3 is TGTGCCAGCAGTTACTCCCGTGAAAAACTGTTTTTT. It translates to CASSYSREKLFF. The chain links TRBV6-6 to TRBJ1-4; D gene uncertain. Between the trimmed V and J ends, which lost 0 bases and 7 bases, there was a span of 3 bases. From germline, CDR1 is MNHNY and CDR2 SVGAGI (reference sequence). The CDR3 totals 12 residues.

This clone appeared many times. The V and J genes are TRBV29-1 and TRBJ2-7, with a tentative D call TRBD1 (5 bases). Trimming cost V 6 bases and J 0 bases, with 6 bases left between them. Germline V CDR1 and CDR2: SQVTM, ANQGSEA. This CDR3 is built from 11 residues. CDR3 coding DNA: TGCAGCGTCGACAGCTCCTACGAGCAGTACTTC. Amino acid sequence: CSVDSSYEQYF.